This TCR beta chain was identified during a study of T-cell memory formation after mild COVID-19. Study-wide findings and caveats: Some responding clones appeared in pre-infection memory, suggesting cross-reactive memory joined.

Via MiXCR, TCRdb re-called the 5' RACE reads, giving one row per CDR3 protein. The profile shows approximately 300,000 distinct CDR3 sequences, about 16% of them singletons. In the case of this clonotype: Antigen unknown. One end of the junction varies from germline; a read error may be responsible.

Germline V gene sequence: CDR1 SSHAT, CDR2 FNYEAQ (reference sequence). This CDR3 region has 15 residues. The sample comprised PBMCs or a T cell subset sorted from them (not recorded which). The TCR sequence derives from a man between 18 and 35 years old who had mild COVID-19 (a few samples of this study predate the infection). Cell type and time point are not known. The genes are TRBV7-7 and TRBJ2-1; 8 nucleotides line up with TRBD2. CDR3 bases: TGTGCTAGCAGCCCTTTCGGGGGGGCCCCCAATGAGCAGTTATTC. Translation: CASSPFGGAPNEQLF.